Listed here are 13 T cell receptor beta chains from one sample, sequenced in a study of cytomegalovirus exposure and HLA in healthy donors. PCR primers comprised 60 Vbeta and 13 Jbeta primers. Data came from immunoSEQ multiplex PCR; TCRdb stores just in-frame clones and leaves some out. The sample consists of approximately 190,000 clones, about 77% of them appearing once. The sample was PBMCs. The receptor source for this set is a woman in her 30s in good health and CMV-seropositive.

This clone showed up just once. Here the CDR3 reads CASSQVAAYDSSEAFF. The CDR3 DNA sequence: TGCGCCAGCAGCCAAGTGGCGGCATATGACTCGTCTGAAGCTTTCTTT. The rearrangement joins TRBV4-1 to TRBJ1-1; D gene ambiguous. The germline gives CDR1 MGHRA, CDR2 YSYEKL. The V gene lost 1 base and the J gene lost 6 bases, with 18 bases spanning the gap. The CDR3 totals 16 residues.

V and J are TRBV6-1 and TRBJ1-3, with D perhaps TRBD1 (6 bases). Trimming shortened V by 2 bases and J by 2 bases, and 13 bases separated the two germline ends. CDR3 length: 16 residues. The germline V gene has CDR1 MNHNS and CDR2 SASEGT. The CDR3 spells CASSENGAGAGNTIYF. The CDR3 DNA sequence: TGTGCCAGCAGTGAAAATGGAGCAGGGGCTGGAAACACCATATATTTT.

V is TRBV6-5 and J is TRBJ1-5; unclear D gene. There are 15 residues in the CDR3. The V end was cut by 5 bases, the J end by 0 bases, with 11 bases between. The V gene's germline CDR1 is MNHEY and CDR2 SVGAGI. The CDR3 DNA sequence: TGTGCCAGCAGTAGAGAACCTAATAGCAATCAGCCCCAGCATTTT. Protein: CASSREPNSNQPQHF.

The rearrangement uses TRBV5-4 and TRBJ1-2, with TRBD1 matching over 11 bases. Germline loops: CDR1 SGHNT, CDR2 YYREEE (reference sequence). The V and J ends lost 4 bases and 4 bases, in that order; junction bases with no gene match: 9. The CDR3 has 16 residues. CDR3 sequence: CASSPPLGQGGYGYTF. CDR3 sequence (DNA): TGTGCCAGCAGCCCCCCGTTGGGACAGGGGGGCTATGGCTACACCTTC.

This sequence joins TRBV9 and TRBJ2-7, with 8 bases lining up with TRBD2. The CDR3 is 14 amino acids. V shed 3 bases, J shed 4 bases, and the junction held 6 bases outside the gene matches. Germline lookup yields CDR1 SGDLS and CDR2 YYNGEE. The CDR3 protein is CASSASSGGYEQYF. As DNA, the CDR3 is TGTGCCAGCAGCGCGTCAAGCGGGGGATACGAGCAGTACTTC. Combining the CDR3 with reference TRBV9 and TRBJ2-7 gives the whole variable domain DSGVTQTPKHLITATGQRVTLRCSPRSGDLSVYWYQQSLDQGLQFLIQYYNGEERAKGNILERFSAQQFPDLHSELNLSSLELGDSALYFCASSASSGGYEQYFGPGTRLTVT.

V gene TRBV19 combines with J gene TRBJ2-1; 7 bases match TRBD2. Germline CDR1 and CDR2: LNHDA and SQIVND (reference sequence). There are 15 residues in the CDR3. With 10 bases clipped from V and 0 bases from J, the junction kept 9 bases outside the gene matches. The CDR3 nucleotides read TGTGCCACCTCTACCCTAGCGGTCTCCTACAATGAGCAGTTCTTC. It translates to CATSTLAVSYNEQFF.

V gene TRBV11-2 combines with J gene TRBJ2-7; 8 positions match TRBD1. This CDR3 region has 15 residues. V lost 1 base and J lost 0; bases outside the gene matches: 2. Germline assignment: CDR1 SGHAT and CDR2 FQNNGV. Written as DNA, the CDR3 is TGTGCCAGCAGCTTAGGAGGACAGGGCTCCTACGAGCAGTACTTC. It encodes CASSLGGQGSYEQYF. Combining the CDR3 with reference TRBV11-2 and TRBJ2-7 gives the whole variable domain EAGVAQSPRYKIIEKRQSVAFWCNPISGHATLYWYQQILGQGPKLLIQFQNNGVVDDSQLPKDRFSAERLKGVDSTLKIQPAKLEDSAVYLCASSLGGQGSYEQYFGPGTRLTVT.

The V and J genes are TRBV5-4 and TRBJ2-2, with 7 bases aligning to TRBD1. Unmatched junction bases numbered 4, after V lost 1 base and J lost 7 bases. Germline V lookup: CDR1 SGHNT, CDR2 YYREEE (reference sequence). The CDR3 totals 14 residues. As DNA, the CDR3 is TGTGCCAGCAGCTTGACAGGGGCCAGCGGGGAGCTGTTTTTT. It codes for CASSLTGASGELFF.

This clone was observed a few times. This chain joins TRBV29-1 and TRBJ1-1; D is unresolved. Germline CDR1 SQVTM, CDR2 ANQGSEA. The CDR3 contains 12 residues. Trimming stripped 7 bases from V and 6 bases from J, with 15 bases between. CDR3 nucleotide sequence: TGCAGCGGTGGGTGGGCTGGTGCTGAAGCTTTCTTT. Its translation is CSGGWAGAEAFF.

This sequence joins TRBV4-2 and TRBJ2-2; D gene ambiguous. V shed 1 base and J shed 0 bases, with 9 bases lying between them. Germline V CDR1 and CDR2: LGHNA, YNFKEQ. The CDR3 sequence is 16 residues long. CDR3 loop: CASSQASRANTGELFF. The CDR3 DNA reads as TGTGCCAGCAGCCAAGCTTCGCGAGCGAACACCGGGGAGCTGTTTTTT.

The J gene is TRBJ1-3, the V gene TRBV7-9; D is unresolved. The CDR3 covers 13 residues. CDR1 SEHNR and CDR2 FQNEAQ come from the germline V gene (reference sequence). Trimming shortened V by 4 bases and J by 7 bases, and 11 bases separated the two germline ends. For the CDR3, the DNA is TGTGCCAGCAGCTCCCTGAGGAGGAACACCATATATTTT. Translation: CASSSLRRNTIYF.

This clone was picked up one time. The gene calls are TRBV5-5 and TRBJ2-3; D is unresolved. Trimming stripped 1 base from V and 3 bases from J, with 9 bases between. The CDR3 length is 14 residues. Per germline, CDR1 SGHKS and CDR2 YYEKEE (reference sequence). The CDR3 DNA reads TGTGCCAGCAGCTTGTGGCAGTCGACAGATACGCAGTATTTT. This translates into CASSLWQSTDTQYF. The full variable domain, its missing parts supplied by reference TRBV5-5 and TRBJ2-3, is DAGVTQSPTHLIKTRGQQVTLRCSPISGHKSVSWYQQVLGQGPQFIFQYYEKEERGRGNFPDRFSARQFPNYSSELNVNALLLGDSALYLCASSLWQSTDTQYFGPGTRLTVL.

The chain links TRBV5-1 to TRBJ1-5, with 7 bases matching TRBD1. The CDR3 covers 15 residues. The V and J ends lost 1 base and 2 bases, in that order; junction bases with no gene match: 3. CDR1 and CDR2 (germline): SGHRS, YFSETQ. The DNA of the CDR3 is TGCGCCAGCAGCTTGCGAGGGGGCGGCAATCAGCCCCAGCATTTT. Amino acids: CASSLRGGGNQPQHF.